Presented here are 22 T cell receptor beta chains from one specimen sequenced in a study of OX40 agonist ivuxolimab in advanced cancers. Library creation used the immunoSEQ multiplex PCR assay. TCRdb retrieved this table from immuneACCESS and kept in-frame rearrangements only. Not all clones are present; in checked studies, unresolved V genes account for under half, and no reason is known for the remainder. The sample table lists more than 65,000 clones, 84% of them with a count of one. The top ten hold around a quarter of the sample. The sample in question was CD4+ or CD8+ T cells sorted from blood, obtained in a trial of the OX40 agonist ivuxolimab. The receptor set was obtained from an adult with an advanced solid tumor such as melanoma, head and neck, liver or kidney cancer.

CDR3 region: CASSPVGTPSRETQYF. CDR3 nucleotides: TGCGCCAGCAGCCCGGTCGGGACACCTAGCCGGGAGACCCAGTACTTC. V usage is TRBV5-1 and J usage is TRBJ2-5; D might be TRBD1 (6 bases). Germline loops: CDR1 SGHRS, CDR2 YFSETQ. V was clipped by 4 bases and J by 5 bases, with 21 bases between them. CDR3 length: 16 amino acids.

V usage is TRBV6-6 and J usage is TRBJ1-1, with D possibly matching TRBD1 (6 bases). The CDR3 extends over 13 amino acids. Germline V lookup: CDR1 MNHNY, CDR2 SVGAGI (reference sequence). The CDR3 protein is CAGKGGDFTEAFF. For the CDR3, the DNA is TGTGCAGGAAAGGGGGGGGACTTCACTGAAGCTTTCTTT.

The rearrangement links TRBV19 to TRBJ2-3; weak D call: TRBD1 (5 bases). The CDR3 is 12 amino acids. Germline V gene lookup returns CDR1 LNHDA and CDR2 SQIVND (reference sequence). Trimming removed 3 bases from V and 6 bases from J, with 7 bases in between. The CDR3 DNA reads TGTGCCAGTAGTATGGACACGGATACGCAGTATTTT. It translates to CASSMDTDTQYF.

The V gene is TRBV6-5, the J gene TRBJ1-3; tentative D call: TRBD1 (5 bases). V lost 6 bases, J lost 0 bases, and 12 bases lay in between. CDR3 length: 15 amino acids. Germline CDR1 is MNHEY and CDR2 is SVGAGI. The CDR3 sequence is CASRRQFFSGNTIYF. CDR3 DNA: TGTGCCAGCAGACGACAGTTCTTCTCTGGAAACACCATATATTTT.

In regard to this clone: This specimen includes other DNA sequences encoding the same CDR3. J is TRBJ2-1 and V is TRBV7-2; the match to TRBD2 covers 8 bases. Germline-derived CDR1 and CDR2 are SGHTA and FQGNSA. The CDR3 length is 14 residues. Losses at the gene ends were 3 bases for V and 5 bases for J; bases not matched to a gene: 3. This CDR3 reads CASSLGLGNNEQFF. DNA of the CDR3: TGTGCCAGCAGCTTGGGACTAGGTAACAATGAGCAGTTCTTC.

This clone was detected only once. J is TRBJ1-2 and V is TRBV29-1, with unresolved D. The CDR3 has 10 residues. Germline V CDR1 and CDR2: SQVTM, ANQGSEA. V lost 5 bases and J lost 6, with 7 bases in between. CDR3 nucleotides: TGCAGCGTTCTCGTCGATGGCTACACCTTC. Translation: CSVLVDGYTF.

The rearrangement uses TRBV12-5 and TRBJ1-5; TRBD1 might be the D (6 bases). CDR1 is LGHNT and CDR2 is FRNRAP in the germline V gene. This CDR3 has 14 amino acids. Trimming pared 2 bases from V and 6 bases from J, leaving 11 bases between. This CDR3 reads CASGLTGWGQPQHF. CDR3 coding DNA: TGTGCTAGTGGTTTGACAGGGTGGGGTCAGCCCCAGCATTTT.

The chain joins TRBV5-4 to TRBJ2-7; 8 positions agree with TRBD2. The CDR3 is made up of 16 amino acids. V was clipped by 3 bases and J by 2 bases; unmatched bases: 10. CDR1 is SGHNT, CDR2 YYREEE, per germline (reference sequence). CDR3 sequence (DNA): TGTGCCAGCAGCTCACCCGGGGCGGGGGGAGCCTACGAGCAGTACTTC. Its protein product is CASSSPGAGGAYEQYF.

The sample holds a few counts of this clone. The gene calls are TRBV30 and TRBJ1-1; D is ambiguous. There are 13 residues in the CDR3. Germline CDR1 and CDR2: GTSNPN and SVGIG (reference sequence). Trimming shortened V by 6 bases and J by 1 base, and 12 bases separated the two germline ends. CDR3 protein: CACRLSRNTEAFF. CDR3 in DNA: TGTGCCTGTCGACTATCTCGGAACACTGAAGCTTTCTTT.

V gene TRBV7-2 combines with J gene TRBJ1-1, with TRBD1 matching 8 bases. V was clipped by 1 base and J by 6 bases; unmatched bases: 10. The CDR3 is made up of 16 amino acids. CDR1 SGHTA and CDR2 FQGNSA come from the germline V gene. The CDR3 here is CASSLGSRGLTPEAFF. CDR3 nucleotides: TGTGCCAGCAGCTTAGGGTCCAGGGGGCTGACCCCTGAAGCTTTCTTT.

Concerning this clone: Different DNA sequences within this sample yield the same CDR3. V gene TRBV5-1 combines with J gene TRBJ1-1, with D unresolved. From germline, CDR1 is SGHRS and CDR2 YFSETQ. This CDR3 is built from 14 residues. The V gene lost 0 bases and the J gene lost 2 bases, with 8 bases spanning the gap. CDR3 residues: CASSLAPPNTEAFF. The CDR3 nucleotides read TGCGCCAGCAGCTTGGCCCCGCCCAACACTGAAGCTTTCTTT.

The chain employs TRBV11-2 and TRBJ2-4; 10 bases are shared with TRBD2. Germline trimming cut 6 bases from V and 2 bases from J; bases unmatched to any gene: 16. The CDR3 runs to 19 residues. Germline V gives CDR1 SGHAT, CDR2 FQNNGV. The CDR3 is CASRSIRVPSGGTKNIQYF. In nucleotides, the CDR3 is TGTGCCAGCAGATCAATAAGGGTCCCTAGCGGGGGAACCAAAAACATTCAGTACTTC.

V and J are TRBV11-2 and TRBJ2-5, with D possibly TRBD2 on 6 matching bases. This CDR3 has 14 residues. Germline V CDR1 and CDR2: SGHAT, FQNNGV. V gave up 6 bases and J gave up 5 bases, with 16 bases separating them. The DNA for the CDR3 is TGTGCCAGCAGGCCCGGCCCTAGCGTGGAGACCCAGTACTTC. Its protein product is CASRPGPSVETQYF.

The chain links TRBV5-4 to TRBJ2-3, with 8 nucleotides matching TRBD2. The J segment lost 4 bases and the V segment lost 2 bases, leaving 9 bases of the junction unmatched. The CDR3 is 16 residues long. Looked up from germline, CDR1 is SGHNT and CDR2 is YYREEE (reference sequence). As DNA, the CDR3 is TGTGCCAGCAGCTTAAATAGCGGGATCCCACCAGATACGCAGTATTTT. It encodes CASSLNSGIPPDTQYF. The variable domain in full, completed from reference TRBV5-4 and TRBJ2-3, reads ETGVTQSPTHLIKTRGQQVTLRCSSQSGHNTVSWYQQALGQGPQFIFQYYREEENGRGNFPPRFSGLQFPNYSSELNVNALELDDSALYLCASSLNSGIPPDTQYFGPGTRLTVL.

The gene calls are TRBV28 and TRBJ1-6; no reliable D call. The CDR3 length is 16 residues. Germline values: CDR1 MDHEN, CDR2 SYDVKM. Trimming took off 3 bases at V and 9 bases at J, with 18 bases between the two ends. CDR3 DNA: TGTGCCAGCAGTTTGGTCGGGTTTAAGGAGGGTTCACCCCTCCACTTT. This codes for CASSLVGFKEGSPLHF.

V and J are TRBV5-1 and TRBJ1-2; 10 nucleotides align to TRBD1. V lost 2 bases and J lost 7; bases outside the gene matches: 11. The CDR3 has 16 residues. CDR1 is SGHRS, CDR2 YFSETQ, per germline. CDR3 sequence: CASSFGTRRTGGGYTF. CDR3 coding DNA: TGCGCCAGCAGCTTTGGGACGAGAAGGACAGGGGGTGGCTACACCTTC.

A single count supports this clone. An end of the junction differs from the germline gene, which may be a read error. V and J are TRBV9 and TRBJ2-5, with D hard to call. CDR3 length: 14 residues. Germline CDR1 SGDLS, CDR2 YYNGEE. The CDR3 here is CASSGGVVVETRYF. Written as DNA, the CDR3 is TGTGCCAGCAGCGGAGGCGTGGTTGTGGAGACCCGGTACTTC.

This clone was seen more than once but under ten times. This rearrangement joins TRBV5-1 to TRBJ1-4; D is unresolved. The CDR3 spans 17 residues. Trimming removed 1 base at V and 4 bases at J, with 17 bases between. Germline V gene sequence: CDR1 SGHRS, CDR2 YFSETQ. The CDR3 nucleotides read TGCGCCAGCAGCTTGCGGGCCGGCCCGGGGAGTAATGAAAAACTGTTTTTT. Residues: CASSLRAGPGSNEKLFF.

CDR3 protein: CASREGAEGTQYF. CDR3 coding DNA: TGTGCCAGCAGGGAGGGAGCAGAAGGTACGCAGTATTTT. The rearrangement links TRBV6-1 to TRBJ2-3; possible D gene TRBD2, 6 bases. Germline-derived CDR1 and CDR2 are MNHNS and SASEGT. The CDR3 length is 13 residues. V was cut by 6 bases and J by 8 bases, with 15 bases left in between.

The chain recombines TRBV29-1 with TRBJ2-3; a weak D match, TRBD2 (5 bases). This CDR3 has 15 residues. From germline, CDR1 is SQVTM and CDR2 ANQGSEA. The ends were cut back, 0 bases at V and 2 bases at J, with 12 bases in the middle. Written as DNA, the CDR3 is TGCAGCGTTGAAGATCGTACTAGAAACACAGATACGCAGTATTTT. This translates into CSVEDRTRNTDTQYF.

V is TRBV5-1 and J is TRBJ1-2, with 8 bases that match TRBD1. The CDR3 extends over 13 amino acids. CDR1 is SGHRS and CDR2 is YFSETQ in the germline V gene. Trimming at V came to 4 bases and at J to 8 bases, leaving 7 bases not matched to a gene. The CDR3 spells CASSLGQGGGYTF. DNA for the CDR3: TGCGCCAGCAGCCTCGGACAGGGAGGGGGCTACACCTTC.

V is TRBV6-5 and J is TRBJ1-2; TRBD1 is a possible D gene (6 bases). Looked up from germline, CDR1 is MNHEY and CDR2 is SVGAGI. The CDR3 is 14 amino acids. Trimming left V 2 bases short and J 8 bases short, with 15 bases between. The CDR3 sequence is CASSYGAGAEGYTF. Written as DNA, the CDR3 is TGTGCCAGCAGTTACGGGGCAGGGGCGGAGGGCTACACCTTC.